This T cell receptor beta chain was captured in a study of beta chain features in type 1 diabetes. The entirety of the isolated RNA underwent reverse transcription, so expressed TCRB transcripts were sequenced. The assay was immunoSEQ multiplex PCR, and TCRdb's table has in-frame clones only and misses some. The data contain about 620,000 clones, roughly a sixth of them singletons. The study, taken as a whole, reports: A cDNA-based sequencing approach could over-represent cells with high TCR expression. TCRB repertoires of naive, central memory and Treg cells appeared more similar among patients than among healthy donors.

In this sample, this clone turned up a few times. Antigen unknown. Trimming cost V 4 bases and J 4 bases, with 17 bases left between them. Germline V lookup: CDR1 SGHNT, CDR2 YYREEE (reference sequence). The CDR3 has 15 amino acids. The rearrangement joins TRBV5-4 to TRBJ1-1, with D perhaps matching TRBD1 (5 bases). Specimen: naive CD4+ T cells from blood. This clonotype was sampled from a man aged 18 to 35 in good health. In DNA form, the CDR3 reads TGTGCCAGCAGCACAAAAAAAAGGGACCGCACTGAAGCTTTCTTT. Amino acid sequence: CASSTKKRDRTEAFF. The entire variable domain, with the rest obtained from reference TRBV5-4 and TRBJ1-1, is as follows: ETGVTQSPTHLIKTRGQQVTLRCSSQSGHNTVSWYQQALGQGPQFIFQYYREEENGRGNFPPRFSGLQFPNYSSELNVNALELDDSALYLCASSTKKRDRTEAFFGQGTRLTVV.